These T cell receptor beta chains were read from a single sample in a study of blood T cell repertoires in COVID-19. Profiling relied on immunoSEQ multiplex PCR, and the TCRdb table lists in-frame clones only, not all of them. The profile shows roughly 60,000 clones, about two thirds of them singletons. Sequences were obtained from peripheral blood. These TCRs come from an older woman with COVID-19, enrolled during active disease. CDR3s leave out the opening cysteine and the closing phenylalanine or tryptophan.

V gene	CDR3 length	CDR3 protein
TRBV19	10	ASRGSNQPQH
TRBV7-9	13	ASSKGLAGAPEEI
TRBV3-1/TRBV3-2	13	ASSQVTSGTNIQY
TRBV6-5	12	ASRATGGAYGYT
TRBV11-1	13	ASSWTSGGHNEQF
TRBV29-1	9	SVGAGGSYT
TRBV7-2	14	ASSLGQDRTNYGYT
TRBV6-2/TRBV6-3	18	ASSFHPGLAGGTSTDTQY
TRBV27	13	ASSSLSPSNTEAF
TRBV7-8	12	ASSFGTRINEQF
TRBV7-2	14	ASSLDPGGIGEKLF
TRBV3-1/TRBV3-2	12	ASSQNKGGDGYT
TRBV11-3	13	ASSLRRQDTGELF
TRBV14	12	ASSQTRGSGELF
TRBV2	13	ASSESRTANTEAF
TRBV11-3	11	ASSSGTGVGYT
TRBV5-1	14	ASSGGLAHSYNEQF
TRBV15	14	ATSTWGTEDYQPQH
TRBV6-6	13	ASSAGTSGRNEQF
TRBV7-9	15	ASSFLGLRYDHTEAF
TRBV7-2	14	ASSYRTGASGNTIY
TRBV18	12	ASSPEAGDYGYT